This is a list of T cell receptor beta chains from one sample in a study of breast tumors, draining lymph nodes, adjacent tissues. TCRdb re-called the multiplex PCR reads with MiXCR, one entry per CDR3 protein. Here the sample spans under 150,000 distinct CDR3 sequences, roughly 20% being singletons. The sequenced sample consisted of axillary lymph node tissue. The source is a female donor with breast cancer. Some clones in this sample may be carry-over from other donors' samples. Both conserved end residues are part of each CDR3. The D gene is left open where the match is weak. Rows may omit the clone size; those that give it use once, few, many or a size class.

clone_size cdr3_length d_call j_call v_call cdr3_aa cdr3_nt
many 14 TRBD1 TRBJ2-7 TRBV7-6 CASSFGTADYEQYF TGTGCCAGCAGCTTCGGGACAGCGGACTACGAGCAGTACTTC
many 16 . TRBJ2-5 TRBV5-1 CASSLEGRGRQETQYF TGCGCCAGCAGCTTGGAGGGCAGGGGGAGGCAAGAGACCCAGTACTTC
many 16 . TRBJ2-6 TRBV2 CASSEYGSRQANVLTF TGTGCCAGCAGTGAATACGGGTCTAGACAGGCCAACGTCCTGACTTTC
many 11 . TRBJ1-3 TRBV5-6 CASSLGHTIYF TGTGCCAGCAGCTTGGGTCACACCATATATTTT
many 17 . TRBJ2-3 TRBV24-1 CATSDLTTGRGTDTQYF TGTGCCACCAGTGATTTAACCACCGGAAGGGGTACAGATACGCAGTATTTT
many 16 TRBD2 TRBJ2-1 TRBV28 CASSLPSGNSYNEQFF TGTGCCAGCAGTTTACCTAGCGGGAACTCCTACAATGAGCAGTTCTTC
many 18 TRBD2 TRBJ2-7 TRBV19 CASSISLAGGPFGYEQYF TGTGCCAGTAGTATTTCCCTAGCGGGAGGGCCTTTTGGCTACGAGCAGTACTTC
many 15 TRBD1 TRBJ1-2 TRBV5-1 CASNPGTGFNYGYTF TGCGCCAGCAACCCCGGGACAGGATTTAACTATGGCTACACCTTC
many 16 TRBD1 TRBJ2-6 TRBV5-1 CASSLGGGAGANVLTF TGCGCCAGCAGCTTGGGAGGGGGCGCTGGGGCCAACGTCCTGACTTTC
many 16 TRBD1 TRBJ1-4 TRBV5-6 CASSLKGDRGDEKLFF TGTGCCAGCAGCTTGAAGGGAGACAGGGGTGATGAAAAACTGTTTTTT
. 14 . TRBJ2-3 TRBV5-1 CASSFRVGTDTQYF TGCGCCAGCAGCTTCAGGGTTGGCACAGATACGCAGTATTTT
many 11 . TRBJ2-3 TRBV3-1 CASSQGYTQYF TGTGCCAGCAGCCAAGGCTATACGCAGTATTTT
many 14 TRBD2 TRBJ2-1 TRBV4-1 CASSRSGTYNEQFF TGCGCCAGCAGCCGTAGCGGGACCTACAATGAGCAGTTCTTC
many 15 TRBD2 TRBJ2-1 TRBV12-3/TRBV12-4 CASSGLAGVTNEQFF TGTGCCAGCAGTGGACTAGCGGGAGTTACCAATGAGCAGTTCTTC
few 15 . TRBJ2-1 TRBV9 CASSAQGWSYNEQFF TGTGCCAGCAGCGCACAGGGCTGGTCCTACAATGAGCAGTTCTTC
many 17 . TRBJ1-5 TRBV5-1 CASSFLPGDLRDQPQHF TGCGCCAGCAGCTTCCTGCCGGGGGACTTAAGGGATCAGCCCCAGCATTTT
. 15 . TRBJ2-7 TRBV2 CASSDITGQTNEQYF TGTGCCAGCAGTGATATCACAGGGCAGACCAACGAACAGTACTTC
many 13 . TRBJ2-7 TRBV24-1 CATSDSGGYEQYF TGTGCCACCAGTGATTCTGGGGGCTACGAGCAGTACTTC
many 12 . TRBJ1-2 TRBV28 CASRRGRDGYTF TGTGCCAGCAGACGCGGACGAGATGGCTACACCTTC
many 16 . TRBJ1-2 TRBV20-1 CSARGSQEQALYGYTF TGCAGTGCTAGAGGTTCACAGGAGCAGGCCTTGTATGGCTACACCTTC
many 16 TRBD2 TRBJ2-2 TRBV5-4 CASSWGLAGVFGELFF TGTGCCAGCAGCTGGGGACTAGCGGGAGTGTTCGGGGAGCTGTTTTTT
few 16 . TRBJ1-4 TRBV18 CASSPFDVRVDEKLFF TGTGCCAGCTCACCGTTCGATGTTCGCGTCGATGAAAAACTGTTTTTT
many 13 . TRBJ2-1 TRBV19 CASSIGGAQQQFF TGTGCCAGTAGTATAGGCGGGGCCCAGCAGCAGTTCTTC
many 15 . TRBJ2-7 TRBV4-1 CASASPRGKSSEQYF TGCGCCAGCGCCTCCCCGCGAGGGAAATCCTCCGAGCAGTACTTC
many 15 . TRBJ2-6 TRBV4-1 CASSQKGVGANVLTF TGCGCCAGCAGCCAAAAGGGGGTAGGGGCCAACGTCCTGACTTTC
many 13 . TRBJ2-5 TRBV24-1 CATSDSGKETQYF TGTGCCACCAGTGATTCAGGGAAGGAGACCCAGTACTTC
many 15 TRBD1 TRBJ2-7 TRBV5-1 CASRVFGTGSYEQYF TGCGCCAGCAGAGTGTTTGGGACAGGCTCCTACGAGCAGTACTTC
many 18 TRBD2 TRBJ2-1 TRBV20-1 CSAARLAGDRISYNEQFF TGCAGTGCCGCCCGACTAGCGGGAGATAGAATCTCCTACAATGAGCAGTTCTTC
many 14 . TRBJ2-2 TRBV7-9 CASSHDPRGGELFF TGTGCCAGCAGTCACGACCCTCGTGGCGGGGAGCTGTTTTTT
many 15 . TRBJ2-3 TRBV18 CASSPQGLQTDTQYF TGTGCCAGCTCACCCCAAGGACTTCAAACAGATACGCAGTATTTT
many 16 . TRBJ2-5 TRBV20-1 CSARELGTGYRETQYF TGCAGTGCTAGAGAGCTAGGCACAGGGTATAGAGAGACCCAGTACTTC
many 14 TRBD1 TRBJ1-2 TRBV2 CASSRDRVNYGYTF TGTGCCAGCAGCCGGGACAGGGTTAACTATGGCTACACCTTC
many 13 TRBD2 TRBJ2-5 TRBV7-2 CASSFGLVATQYF TGTGCCAGCAGCTTCGGACTAGTCGCGACCCAGTACTTC
many 17 TRBD1 TRBJ2-7 TRBV6-4 CASTLSRTGGDNYEQYF TGTGCCAGCACCCTCTCTCGGACAGGGGGCGATAACTACGAGCAGTACTTC
few 12 . TRBJ2-5 TRBV7-2 CASSSGAETQYF TGTGCCAGCAGCTCGGGGGCCGAGACCCAGTACTTC
. 13 . TRBJ2-1 TRBV30 CARSRGFDNEQFF TGTGCCCGGAGTCGGGGCTTCGACAATGAGCAGTTCTTC
. 14 TRBD2 TRBJ2-1 TRBV3-1 CASKSSGRNYEQFF TGTGCCAGCAAGAGTAGCGGGAGAAACTATGAGCAGTTCTTC
many 16 . TRBJ1-5 TRBV4-1 CASSQDLGPTNQPQHF TGCGCCAGCAGCCAAGACCTCGGACCGACCAATCAGCCCCAGCATTTT
many 14 TRBD2 TRBJ2-5 TRBV12-3/TRBV12-4 CASRPSGSRETQYF TGTGCCAGCAGGCCTAGCGGGAGTCGAGAGACCCAGTACTTC